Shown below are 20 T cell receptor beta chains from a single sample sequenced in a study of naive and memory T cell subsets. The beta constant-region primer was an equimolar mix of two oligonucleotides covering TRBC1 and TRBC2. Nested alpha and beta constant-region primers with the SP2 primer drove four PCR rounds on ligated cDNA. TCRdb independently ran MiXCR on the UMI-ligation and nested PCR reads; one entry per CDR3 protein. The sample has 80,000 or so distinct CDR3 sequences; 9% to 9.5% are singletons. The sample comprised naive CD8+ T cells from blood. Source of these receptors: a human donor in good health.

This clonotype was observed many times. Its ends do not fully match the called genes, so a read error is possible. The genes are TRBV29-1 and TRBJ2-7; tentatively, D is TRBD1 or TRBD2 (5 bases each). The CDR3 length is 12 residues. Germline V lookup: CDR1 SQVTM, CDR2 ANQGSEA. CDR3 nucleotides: TGCAGCGTTGGGGGCCAATCTAGCACCCAAAACTTC. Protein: CSVGGQSSTQNF.

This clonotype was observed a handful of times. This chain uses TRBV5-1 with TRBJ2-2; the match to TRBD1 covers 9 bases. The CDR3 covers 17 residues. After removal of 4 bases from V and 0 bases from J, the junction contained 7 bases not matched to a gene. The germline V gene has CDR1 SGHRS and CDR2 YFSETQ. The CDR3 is CASSIRDRAANTGELFF. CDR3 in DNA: TGCGCCAGCAGCATACGGGACAGGGCTGCGAACACCGGGGAGCTGTTTTTT.

CDR3 coding DNA: TGTGCCAGCAGTCAATCGGACAGGGGGAGCGATCAGCCCCAGCATTTT. It yields the protein CASSQSDRGSDQPQHF. V usage is TRBV27 and J usage is TRBJ1-5; 10 nucleotides align to TRBD1. The CDR3 runs to 16 residues. From germline, CDR1 is MNHEY and CDR2 SMNVEV (reference sequence). With V trimmed by 5 bases and J by 5 bases, 9 bases remained unmatched.

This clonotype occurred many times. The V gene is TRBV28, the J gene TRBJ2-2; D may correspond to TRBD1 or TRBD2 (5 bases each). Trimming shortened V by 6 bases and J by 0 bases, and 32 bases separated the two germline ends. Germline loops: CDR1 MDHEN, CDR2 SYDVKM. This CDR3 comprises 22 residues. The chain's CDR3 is CASSLSETRSPPGRPNTGELFF. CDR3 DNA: TGTGCCAGCAGCCTCTCTGAGACCAGGAGCCCGCCGGGACGTCCGAACACCGGGGAGCTGTTTTTT. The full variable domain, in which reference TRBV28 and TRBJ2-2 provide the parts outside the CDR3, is DVKVTQSSRYLVKRTGEKVFLECVQDMDHENMFWYRQDPGLGLRLIYFSYDVKMKEKGDIPEGYSVSREKKERFSLILESASTNQTSMYLCASSLSETRSPPGRPNTGELFFGEGSRLTVL.

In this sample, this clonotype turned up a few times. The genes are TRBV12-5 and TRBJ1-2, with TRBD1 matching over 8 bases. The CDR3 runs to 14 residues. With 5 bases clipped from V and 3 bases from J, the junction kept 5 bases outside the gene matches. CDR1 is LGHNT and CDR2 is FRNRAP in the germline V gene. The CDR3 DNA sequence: TGTGCTAGTGGTCGTGGACAGGGAGACTATGGCTACACCTTC. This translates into CASGRGQGDYGYTF.

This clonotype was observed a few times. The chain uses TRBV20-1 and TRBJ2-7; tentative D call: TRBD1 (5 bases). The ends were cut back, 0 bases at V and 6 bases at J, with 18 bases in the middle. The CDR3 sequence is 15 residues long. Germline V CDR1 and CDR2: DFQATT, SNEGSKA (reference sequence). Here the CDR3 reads CSARDFYDSSGEQYF. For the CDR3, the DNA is TGCAGTGCTAGAGATTTCTATGACAGTAGTGGCGAGCAGTACTTC.

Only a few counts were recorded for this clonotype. CDR3 region: CSVRDSSAYEQYF. CDR3 DNA: TGCAGTGTGAGGGACAGTTCAGCCTACGAGCAGTACTTC. This chain links TRBV20-1 with TRBJ2-7, with 7 nucleotides matching TRBD1. V lost 7 bases, J lost 2 bases, and 8 bases stayed unmatched. The CDR3 consists of 13 residues. CDR1 DFQATT and CDR2 SNEGSKA come from the germline V gene (reference sequence).

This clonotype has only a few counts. The CDR3 sequence is CASSLLSPDNQPQHF. CDR3 coding DNA: TGTGCCAGCAGTTTATTATCGCCGGACAATCAGCCCCAGCATTTT. The chain joins TRBV27 to TRBJ1-5, with unresolved D. Deletions cut 1 base from V and 3 bases from J, with 10 bases between. The V gene's germline CDR1 is MNHEY and CDR2 SMNVEV (reference sequence). CDR3 size: 15 residues.

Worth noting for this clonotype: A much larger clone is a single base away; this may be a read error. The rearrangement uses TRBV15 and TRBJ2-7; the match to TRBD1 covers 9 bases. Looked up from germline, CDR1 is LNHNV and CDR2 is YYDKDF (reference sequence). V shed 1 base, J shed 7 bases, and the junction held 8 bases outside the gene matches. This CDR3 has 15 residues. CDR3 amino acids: CATSRVRTGENEQYF. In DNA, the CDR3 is TGTGCCACCAGCAGAGTTCGGACAGGGGAAAATGAGCAGTACTTC. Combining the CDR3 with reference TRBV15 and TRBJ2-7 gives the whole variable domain DAMVIQNPRYQVTQFGKPVTLSCSQTLNHNVMYWYQQKSSQAPKLLFHYYDKDFNNEADTPDNFQSRRPNTSFCFLDIRSPGLGDTAMYLCATSRVRTGENEQYFGPGTRLTVT.

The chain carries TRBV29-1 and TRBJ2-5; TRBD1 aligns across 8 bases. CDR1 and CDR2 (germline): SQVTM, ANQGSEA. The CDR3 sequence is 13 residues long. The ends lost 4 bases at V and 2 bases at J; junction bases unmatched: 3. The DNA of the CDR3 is TGCAGCGTTGTAGACAGGGGACAAGAGACCCAGTACTTC. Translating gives CSVVDRGQETQYF.

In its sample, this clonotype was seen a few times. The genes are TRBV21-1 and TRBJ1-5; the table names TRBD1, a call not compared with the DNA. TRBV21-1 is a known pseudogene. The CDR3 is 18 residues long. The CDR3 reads CASSCRLDRTGENQPQHF. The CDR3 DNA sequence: TGTGCCAGCAGCTGCCGCCTCGACCGGACAGGAGAAAATCAGCCCCAGCATTTT.

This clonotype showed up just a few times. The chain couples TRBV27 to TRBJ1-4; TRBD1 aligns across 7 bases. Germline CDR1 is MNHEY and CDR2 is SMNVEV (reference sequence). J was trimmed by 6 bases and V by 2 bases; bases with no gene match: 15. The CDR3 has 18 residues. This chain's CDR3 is CASSLVPAGGTDHEKLFF. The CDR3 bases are TGTGCCAGCAGTTTAGTTCCGGCAGGAGGGACAGATCATGAAAAACTGTTTTTT.

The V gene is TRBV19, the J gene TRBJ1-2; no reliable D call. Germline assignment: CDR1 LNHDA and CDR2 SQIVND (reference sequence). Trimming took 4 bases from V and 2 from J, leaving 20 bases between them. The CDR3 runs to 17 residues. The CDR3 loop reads CASSTPIPTRVNYGYTF. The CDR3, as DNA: TGTGCCAGTAGTACTCCTATCCCGACACGCGTAAACTATGGCTACACCTTC.

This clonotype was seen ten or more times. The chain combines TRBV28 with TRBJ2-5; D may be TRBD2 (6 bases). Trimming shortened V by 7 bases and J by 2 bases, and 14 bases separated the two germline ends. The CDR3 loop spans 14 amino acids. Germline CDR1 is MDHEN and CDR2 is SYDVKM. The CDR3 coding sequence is TGTGCCAGCACTGTTATGACTAGTCAAGAGACCCAGTACTTC. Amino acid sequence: CASTVMTSQETQYF. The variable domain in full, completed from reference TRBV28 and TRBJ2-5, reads DVKVTQSSRYLVKRTGEKVFLECVQDMDHENMFWYRQDPGLGLRLIYFSYDVKMKEKGDIPEGYSVSREKKERFSLILESASTNQTSMYLCASTVMTSQETQYFGPGTRLLVL.

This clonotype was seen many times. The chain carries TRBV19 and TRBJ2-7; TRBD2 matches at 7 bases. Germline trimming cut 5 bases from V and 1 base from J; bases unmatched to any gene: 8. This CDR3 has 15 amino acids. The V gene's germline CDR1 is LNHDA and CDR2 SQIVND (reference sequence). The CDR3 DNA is TGTGCCAGTAGTTTCGGGGGAGGGCCGTCCTACGAGCAGTACTTC. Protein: CASSFGGGPSYEQYF.

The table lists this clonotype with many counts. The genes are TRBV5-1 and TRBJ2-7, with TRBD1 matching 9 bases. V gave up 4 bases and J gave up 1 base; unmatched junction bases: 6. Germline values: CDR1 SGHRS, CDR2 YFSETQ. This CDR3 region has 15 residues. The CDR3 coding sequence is TGCGCCAGCAGCACCGGACAGGGGTCATCCTACGAGCAGTACTTC. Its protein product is CASSTGQGSSYEQYF.

CDR3 in amino acids: CASSFRASNEKLFF. CDR3 coding DNA: TGTGCCAGCAGCTTCAGAGCGTCTAATGAAAAACTGTTTTTT. J is TRBJ1-4 and V is TRBV5-6; the D is unclear. V was clipped by 2 bases and J by 3 bases, with 8 bases between them. CDR3 size: 14 residues. Germline CDR1 reads SGHDT; CDR2 reads YYEEEE.

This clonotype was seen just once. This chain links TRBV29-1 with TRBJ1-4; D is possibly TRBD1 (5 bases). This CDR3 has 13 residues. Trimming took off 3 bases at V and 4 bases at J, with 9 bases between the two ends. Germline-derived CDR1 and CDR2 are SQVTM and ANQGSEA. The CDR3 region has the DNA TGCAGCGTTGAGGAAGGGGATAATGAAAAACTGTTTTTT. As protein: CSVEEGDNEKLFF.

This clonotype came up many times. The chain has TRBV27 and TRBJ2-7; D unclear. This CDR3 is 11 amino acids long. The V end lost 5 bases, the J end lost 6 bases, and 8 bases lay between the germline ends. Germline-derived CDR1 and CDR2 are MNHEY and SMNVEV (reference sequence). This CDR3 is CASSQSTEQYF. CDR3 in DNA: TGTGCCAGCAGTCAATCGACCGAGCAGTACTTC.

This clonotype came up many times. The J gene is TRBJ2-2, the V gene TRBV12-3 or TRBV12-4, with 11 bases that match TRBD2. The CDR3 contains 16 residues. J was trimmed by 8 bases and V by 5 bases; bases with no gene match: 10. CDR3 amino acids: CASSQLAGGRAGELFF. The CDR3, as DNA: TGTGCCAGCAGTCAGCTAGCGGGAGGACGTGCTGGGGAGCTGTTTTTT.